A selection of T cell receptor beta chains follows, all from one sample in a study of response to subunit inactivated influenza vaccine. TCRdb recomputed calls from the RT-PCR reads with MiXCR, one row per CDR3 protein. Found here are around 190,000 distinct CDR3 sequences, about 15% of them singletons; the top ten hold about 28%. The material was CD8+ T cells sorted from PBMCs, obtained around 5 days after vaccination. The receptors shown here come from a man aged 45-65 years who received an inactivated influenza vaccine. The conserved cysteine and the conserved F or W are not part of the CDR3 here. Expanded clones are given a class, and other clones once, few, many or no size at all.

few TRBJ2-1 TRBV9 ASSVGSSSSYNEQF
few TRBJ2-1 TRBV29-1 SVLGSGHTYNEQF
- TRBJ2-5 TRBV5-6 ASSLEVAETQY
few TRBJ1-5 TRBV12-3/TRBV12-4 ASSLGQRNQPQH
few TRBJ1-6 TRBV12-3/TRBV12-4 ASSFWDSPGNSPLH
- TRBJ2-5 TRBV28 ASSPSGNEETQY
- TRBJ2-1 TRBV5-1 ASSFWGNIDEQF
few TRBJ1-5 TRBV7-9 ASSRGLNNQPQH
few TRBJ2-6 TRBV5-1 ASSLGLGSSGANVLT
once TRBJ2-2 TRBV27 ASSFYGGNTGELF
few TRBJ1-4 TRBV9 ASSVDGESEKLF
- TRBJ2-1 TRBV9 ASSVNNPNEQF
- TRBJ2-7 TRBV7-8 ASTERAVGYEQY
few TRBJ2-7 TRBV4-1 ASSQFGQGTYEQY
- TRBJ2-1 TRBV29-1 SALTGPTYNEQF
many TRBJ2-2 TRBV29-1 SAQTENTGELF
many TRBJ2-3 TRBV7-9 ASSGLAGADTQY
few TRBJ1-2 TRBV10-3 AISDVGGDYGYT
many TRBJ2-5 TRBV3-1 ASSQDGTGETQY
many TRBJ2-5 TRBV29-1 SVDYRGETQY
few TRBJ2-5 TRBV7-8 ASSWTSMETQY
once TRBJ1-1 TRBV2 ASSGDRAF
- TRBJ2-1 TRBV12-3/TRBV12-4 ASSWGSVAGSYNEQF
- TRBJ2-7 TRBV27 ATRGQVYEQY
- TRBJ2-7 TRBV11-2 ASSFNPGEQY
few TRBJ2-4 TRBV5-1 ASSPGQSPFLTKNIQY
- TRBJ2-3 TRBV6-6 ASSPQIITQY
many TRBJ2-2 TRBV30 AWSYRTGRGGELF
few TRBJ1-1 TRBV20-1 SADRGRYTEAF
- TRBJ1-1 TRBV29-1 SVDLGPVNTEAF
- TRBJ2-7 TRBV20-1 NATPRQGSIYEQY
- TRBJ2-7 TRBV28 ASSFFGTGEHEQY
many TRBJ2-7 TRBV28 ASSFMSSDEQY
- TRBJ2-3 TRBV6-2/TRBV6-3 ASSYSGTSAQY
- TRBJ2-2 TRBV4-2 ASSPYTRNTGELF
- TRBJ2-2 TRBV4-1 ASSQVAFGELF
- TRBJ1-1 TRBV6-1 ASRGPGYGNTEAF
many TRBJ2-2 TRBV7-8 ASSTHGLAGGRDTGELF
few TRBJ2-7 TRBV19 ASTPGGSYEQY
few TRBJ2-3 TRBV12-3/TRBV12-4 ASSITAYTSSTDTQY
few TRBJ1-4 TRBV27 ASSGPRGEKLF
few TRBJ1-4 TRBV29-1 SVTRGGNEKLF
- TRBJ1-2 TRBV24-1 ATSSDRNYGYT
- TRBJ2-7 TRBV29-1 SVETGASYEQY